The rows below give T cell receptor beta chains drawn from one sample of a study of T cells in Graves' hyperthyroidism and ophthalmopathy. TCRdb re-called the multiplex PCR reads with MiXCR, one entry per CDR3 protein. The sample carries roughly 35,000 distinct CDR3 sequences, 52% recorded once. Input material: blood. These receptors were collected from a woman between 35 and 50 years old with Graves' ophthalmopathy. Both conserved end residues are part of each CDR3. The D gene is left open where the match is weak. Clone size is shown for a subset of rows, as once, few, many or a class of expanded clone.

clone size,CDR3 length,D gene,V gene,J gene,CDR3 protein,CDR3 DNA
many,15,-,TRBV9,TRBJ2-1,CASSVEEFGANEQFF,TGTGCCAGCAGCGTTGAAGAGTTCGGGGCCAATGAGCAGTTCTTC
many,15,-,TRBV6-5,TRBJ1-4,CASSLMGGANEKLFF,TGTGCCAGCAGTCTCATGGGAGGGGCTAATGAAAAACTGTTTTTT
-,16,TRBD1,TRBV15,TRBJ2-5,CATSSRDRGGQETQYF,TGTGCCACCAGCTCCCGGGACAGGGGAGGCCAAGAGACCCAGTACTTC
-,13,TRBD2,TRBV5-6,TRBJ2-7,CASSGGLVGEQYF,TGTGCCAGCAGCGGCGGACTAGTTGGCGAGCAGTACTTC
many,13,-,TRBV2,TRBJ2-5,CASKVDFGETQYF,TGTGCCAGCAAAGTAGATTTTGGAGAGACCCAGTACTTC
-,12,TRBD2,TRBV9,TRBJ2-7,CASSVGGGEQYF,TGTGCCAGCAGCGTAGGGGGGGGCGAGCAGTACTTC
-,14,-,TRBV9,TRBJ1-5,CASSAQYSNQPQHF,TGTGCCAGCAGCGCCCAATATAGCAATCAGCCCCAGCATTTT
medium-sized,15,TRBD2,TRBV24-1,TRBJ2-7,CATSDSTGGFSEQYF,TGTGCCACCAGTGATTCGACGGGAGGGTTTTCCGAGCAGTACTTC
-,12,TRBD1,TRBV2,TRBJ2-1,CASSGAGGQQFF,TGTGCCAGCAGTGGGGCAGGGGGTCAGCAGTTCTTC
-,14,-,TRBV10-2,TRBJ2-2,CASSAGRITGELFF,TGCGCCAGCAGTGCGGGGCGGATAACCGGGGAGCTGTTTTTT
-,11,-,TRBV7-6,TRBJ1-5,CASSPSRTRHF,TGTGCCAGCAGCCCATCCAGGACGAGGCATTTT
-,13,TRBD1,TRBV9,TRBJ2-5,CASSVGRGETQYF,TGTGCCAGCAGCGTAGGCAGGGGGGAGACCCAGTACTTC
-,13,-,TRBV30,TRBJ1-1,CAWANQLNTEAFF,TGTGCCTGGGCCAACCAATTGAACACTGAAGCTTTCTTT
many,17,-,TRBV7-9,TRBJ1-4,CASSFPRGPGANEKLFF,TGTGCCAGCAGTTTTCCGCGTGGCCCAGGGGCTAATGAAAAACTGTTTTTT
-,14,-,TRBV7-3,TRBJ1-2,CASSLRQGAGGYTF,TGTGCCAGCAGCTTAAGGCAGGGTGCGGGTGGCTACACCTTC
medium-sized,12,-,TRBV29-1,TRBJ2-1,CGNSLSYNEQFF,TGCGGTAATAGTTTGTCCTACAATGAGCAGTTCTTC
many,16,-,TRBV4-3,TRBJ1-6,CASSQDITGRNSPLHF,TGCGCCAGCAGCCAAGATATAACAGGCAGGAATTCACCCCTCCACTTT
many,15,TRBD1,TRBV6-5,TRBJ1-4,CASSPMGQGMEKLFF,TGTGCCAGCAGTCCCATGGGACAGGGGATGGAAAAACTGTTTTTT
-,17,-,TRBV27,TRBJ2-1,CASIEGGTGANYNEQFF,TGTGCCAGTATTGAGGGGGGAACAGGGGCTAACTACAATGAGCAGTTCTTC
few,16,-,TRBV30,TRBJ1-5,CAWSVKKTDSNQPQHF,TGTGCCTGGAGTGTCAAGAAGACGGATAGCAATCAGCCCCAGCATTTT
many,13,-,TRBV12-3/TRBV12-4,TRBJ1-2,CASSLAEENGYTF,TGTGCCAGCAGTTTAGCAGAGGAGAATGGCTACACCTTC
-,11,-,TRBV20-1,TRBJ2-5,CRGTDQETQYF,TGCAGAGGGACCGACCAAGAGACCCAGTACTTC
-,14,-,TRBV27,TRBJ2-2,CASKASYITGELFF,TGTGCCAGCAAGGCTAGTTATATCACCGGGGAGCTGTTTTTT
once,19,TRBD2,TRBV11-2,TRBJ2-2,CASSLQGTSGYRNTGELFF,TGTGCCAGCAGCTTACAGGGGACTAGCGGATATAGGAACACCGGGGAGCTGTTTTTT
many,14,TRBD1,TRBV6-1,TRBJ1-1,CASRVRGGHTEAFF,TGTGCCAGCAGAGTCAGGGGGGGTCACACTGAAGCTTTCTTT
-,16,TRBD2,TRBV2,TRBJ2-7,CASRLGLAGGRDEQYF,TGTGCCAGCAGACTGGGACTAGCGGGGGGTAGAGACGAGCAGTACTTC
-,13,-,TRBV5-1,TRBJ2-2,CASTFWGSRELFF,TGCGCCAGCACTTTCTGGGGTTCCAGGGAGCTGTTTTTC
-,15,TRBD1,TRBV7-9,TRBJ1-5,CASSLPGGGQETQHF,TGTGCCAGCAGCTTACCAGGGGGGGGCCAAGAGACCCAGCATTTT
-,12,-,TRBV20-1,TRBJ2-5,CSAREGIEPQYF,TGCAGTGCTAGAGAAGGGATTGAGCCCCAGTACTTC
-,15,TRBD1,TRBV20-1,TRBJ2-1,CSATTTGAANNEQFF,TGCAGTGCTACCACAACAGGGGCGGCAAACAATGAGCAGTTCTTC
-,13,-,TRBV10-2,TRBJ1-4,CASCELRGEKLFF,TGCGCCAGCTGTGAGCTTAGGGGGGAAAAACTGTTTTTT